Listed here are 20 T cell receptor beta chains from one sample, sequenced in a study of CD8 T cells in Susac syndrome. With random hexamers, reverse transcription was performed on roughly 0.45 to 1 ug of RNA. TCRdb passed the immunoSEQ multiplex PCR reads through MiXCR, listing each CDR3 protein once. This table holds 200,000 to 300,000 distinct CDR3 sequences, about 96% found once. Sequencing was done on a sample of CD4+ T cells from PBMCs. The receptor source for this set is a human donor with Susac syndrome.

This chain uses TRBV7-3 with TRBJ1-2, with D uncertain. Germline V gives CDR1 SGHTA, CDR2 FQGTGA. This CDR3 is built from 13 residues. V was pared by 3 bases and J by 4 bases, with 9 bases between. As DNA, the CDR3 is TGTGCCAGCAGCTTTGGGCGGATCTATGGCTACACCTTC. Residues: CASSFGRIYGYTF.

V is TRBV4-2 and J is TRBJ1-3; D ambiguous. CDR3 length: 14 amino acids. In germline, CDR1 is LGHNA, CDR2 YNFKEQ. V lost 0 bases and J lost 1, with 4 bases in between. CDR3 residues: CASSQEHSGNTIYF. The CDR3 bases are TGTGCCAGCAGCCAAGAACATTCTGGAAACACCATATATTTT.

The chain is built from TRBV18 and TRBJ1-1; 7 positions match TRBD1. The CDR3 is 12 residues long. Losses at the gene ends were 3 bases for V and 6 bases for J; bases not matched to a gene: 1. Germline V gene sequence: CDR1 KGHSH, CDR2 LQKENI. Here the CDR3 DNA reads TGTGCCAGCTCACCTGGGACAGCTGAAGCTTTCTTT. This sequence encodes CASSPGTAEAFF.

This chain uses TRBV27 with TRBJ1-2, with 10 bases fitting TRBD1. V dropped 5 bases and J dropped 1; count of bases not matched to a gene: 4. This CDR3 has 15 residues. CDR1 and CDR2 from the germline V gene are MNHEY and SMNVEV (reference sequence). CDR3 loop: CASSPWTGGNYGYTF. The CDR3 region has the DNA TGTGCCAGCAGTCCCTGGACAGGGGGTAACTATGGCTACACCTTC.

CDR3 sequence: CASSKTSGSVYEQYF. As DNA, the CDR3 is TGTGCCAGCAGCAAGACTAGCGGGAGTGTCTACGAGCAGTACTTC. This rearrangement joins TRBV11-2 to TRBJ2-7; 12 bases match TRBD2. CDR1 is SGHAT and CDR2 is FQNNGV in the germline V gene. The CDR3 totals 15 residues. Unmatched junction bases numbered 5, after V lost 5 bases and J lost 3 bases. Based on the CDR3 plus reference TRBV11-2 and TRBJ2-7, the full variable domain is EAGVAQSPRYKIIEKRQSVAFWCNPISGHATLYWYQQILGQGPKLLIQFQNNGVVDDSQLPKDRFSAERLKGVDSTLKIQPAKLEDSAVYLCASSKTSGSVYEQYFGPGTRLTVT.

J is TRBJ2-1 and V is TRBV5-1, with no clear D. The V end lost 1 base, the J end lost 0 bases, and 5 bases lay between the germline ends. From germline, CDR1 is SGHRS and CDR2 YFSETQ. The CDR3 loop spans 14 amino acids. The CDR3 is CASSLRNSYNEQFF. CDR3 sequence (DNA): TGCGCCAGCAGCTTGAGAAACTCCTACAATGAGCAGTTCTTC.

The chain employs TRBV5-6 and TRBJ2-3, with a weak D call TRBD2 (6 bases). The V gene lost 0 bases and the J gene lost 10 bases, with 12 bases spanning the gap. CDR3 size: 13 residues. The germline CDR1 and CDR2 sequences are SGHDT and YYEEEE. CDR3 sequence: CASSLGRETAQYF. CDR3 DNA sequence: TGTGCCAGCAGCTTGGGTCGGGAGACCGCGCAGTATTTT. Looking up the rest from reference TRBV5-6 and TRBJ2-3 gives the full variable domain: DAGVTQSPTHLIKTRGQQVTLRCSPKSGHDTVSWYQQALGQGPQFIFQYYEEEERQRGNFPDRFSGHQFPNYSSELNVNALLLGDSALYLCASSLGRETAQYFGPGTRLTVL.

This clonotype was found once. This sequence joins TRBV18 and TRBJ1-3; no firm D call. The CDR3 consists of 14 residues. Between the trimmed V and J ends, which lost 3 bases and 0 bases, there was a span of 6 bases. In germline, CDR1 is KGHSH, CDR2 LQKENI. CDR3 in amino acids: CASSPPASGNTIYF. CDR3 bases: TGTGCCAGCTCACCCCCAGCCTCTGGAAACACCATATATTTT.

The gene calls are TRBV29-1 and TRBJ2-3, with 7 positions matching TRBD1. V gave up 7 bases and J gave up 4 bases; unmatched junction bases: 11. There are 14 residues in the CDR3. Germline V gives CDR1 SQVTM, CDR2 ANQGSEA. The CDR3 bases are TGCAGCGCCGGGGACAGCTACGCACCAGATACGCAGTATTTT. This encodes CSAGDSYAPDTQYF.

This chain joins TRBV5-1 and TRBJ2-2; 10 bases map to TRBD2. With V trimmed by 1 base and J by 5 bases, 5 bases remained unmatched. This CDR3 is 16 amino acids long. CDR1 is SGHRS, CDR2 YFSETQ, per germline. The CDR3 bases are TGCGCCAGCAGCTTGAGGCTAGCGGGAGATACCGGGGAGCTGTTTTTT. Amino acid sequence: CASSLRLAGDTGELFF.

This rearrangement joins TRBV15 to TRBJ2-7; TRBD2 matches at 8 bases. The CDR3 spans 17 residues. The V gene's germline CDR1 is LNHNV and CDR2 YYDKDF (reference sequence). The trim removed 0 bases at V and 0 bases at J, leaving 7 bases unmatched. As DNA, the CDR3 is TGTGCCACCAGCAGAGATAGGCGGGGGGCCCTCTCCTACGAGCAGTACTTC. This codes for CATSRDRRGALSYEQYF.

This sequence joins TRBV19 and TRBJ1-1; TRBD1 aligns across 10 bases. Unmatched junction bases numbered 13, after V lost 10 bases and J lost 5 bases. The CDR3 consists of 15 residues. Germline V CDR1 and CDR2: LNHDA, SQIVND (reference sequence). CDR3 DNA: TGTGCCATCAAAGGACAGGGGGTTCGAGGGACTGAAGCTTTCTTT. Its protein is CAIKGQGVRGTEAFF.

The chain has TRBV20-1 and TRBJ2-5; D not resolved. Trimming took 0 bases from V and 5 from J, leaving 10 bases between them. Germline assignment: CDR1 DFQATT and CDR2 SNEGSKA (reference sequence). The CDR3 is 13 amino acids. This CDR3 reads CSARDRIGETQYF. CDR3 coding DNA: TGCAGTGCTAGAGACCGAATCGGGGAGACCCAGTACTTC.

This chain uses TRBV20-1 with TRBJ2-2, with a possible D match to TRBD2 (6 bases). V shed 0 bases and J shed 5 bases, with 16 bases lying between them. CDR3 size: 16 residues. Germline CDR1 reads DFQATT; CDR2 reads SNEGSKA (reference sequence). The CDR3 bases are TGCAGTGCTAGAGATGTACGGGGGTACCGAACCGGGGAGCTGTTTTTT. Translation gives CSARDVRGYRTGELFF.

The CDR3 protein is CASSLFKRTTDTQYF. The CDR3 DNA reads TGTGCCAGCAGCTTATTCAAGCGCACCACAGATACGCAGTATTTT. This rearrangement joins TRBV7-2 to TRBJ2-3; no firm D call. Germline CDR1 reads SGHTA; CDR2 reads FQGNSA. Trimming pared 2 bases from V and 2 bases from J, leaving 11 bases between. The CDR3 contains 15 residues.

The chain carries TRBV20-1 and TRBJ1-1, with D perhaps matching TRBD1 (6 bases). This CDR3 is 15 amino acids long. Trimming cost V 3 bases and J 1 base, with 15 bases left between them. Germline assignment: CDR1 DFQATT and CDR2 SNEGSKA (reference sequence). The CDR3 coding sequence is TGCAGTGCTAGGGGGGGCAGGGGAAGGAACACTGAAGCTTTCTTT. Its translation is CSARGGRGRNTEAFF.

V is TRBV20-1 and J is TRBJ2-7; D not certain. This CDR3 comprises 13 residues. Germline loops: CDR1 DFQATT, CDR2 SNEGSKA (reference sequence). The V end was cut by 2 bases, the J end by 4 bases, with 12 bases between. CDR3 region: CSARPIELYEQYF. The CDR3 coding sequence is TGCAGTGCTAGACCTATCGAGCTATACGAGCAGTACTTC.

The V and J genes are TRBV5-1 and TRBJ1-5, with D possibly being TRBD1 (5 bases). The CDR3 extends over 15 amino acids. Germline CDR1 is SGHRS and CDR2 is YFSETQ. Trimming took off 5 bases at V and 5 bases at J, with 17 bases between the two ends. The CDR3 DNA reads TGCGCCAGCAGACTAAAAGGGGAGTTTCATCAGCCCCAGCATTTT. It codes for CASRLKGEFHQPQHF. The full variable domain, in which reference TRBV5-1 and TRBJ1-5 provide the parts outside the CDR3, is KAGVTQTPRYLIKTRGQQVTLSCSPISGHRSVSWYQQTPGQGLQFLFEYFSETQRNKGNFPGRFSGRQFSNSRSEMNVSTLELGDSALYLCASRLKGEFHQPQHFGDGTRLSIL.

V and J are TRBV10-3 and TRBJ2-7; D remains ambiguous. Germline CDR1 is ENHRY and CDR2 is SYGVKD. The CDR3 is 12 amino acids. Deletions cut 10 bases from V and 5 bases from J, with 15 bases between. The CDR3: CATKEDPHEQYF. The DNA for the CDR3 is TGTGCCACCAAGGAAGATCCCCACGAGCAGTACTTC.

A remark on this clonotype: The junction departs from germline at one end; a sequencing error may be responsible. The V call is TRBV12-3 or TRBV12-4, the J call TRBJ1-5; weak D call: TRBD1 (5 bases). This CDR3 region has 15 residues. The CDR3 here is CATSFDPGSNQPQHF. CDR3 nucleotides: TGTGCCACCAGTTTCGATCCAGGGAGCAATCAGCCCCAGCATTTT.